The 26 T cell receptor beta chains below all came from one sample that was sequenced in a study of blood T cell repertoires in COVID-19 (dated by TCRdb to 2018 to 2020). The library was generated by the immunoSEQ multiplex PCR assay. The source is immuneACCESS, and TCRdb retained only in-frame sequences with V and J called. Part of the clones is not carried over; for the studies checked, unresolved V genes explain less than half of this, and the remainder is unexplained. The sample table lists around 190,000 clones, nearly 90% of them with a count of one. 15% to 20% of the sample is taken by the ten largest. What was sequenced was peripheral blood. These receptors were taken from a man between 50 and 59 years old with COVID-19, enrolled during active disease.

The V call is TRBV6-5, the J call TRBJ2-3; TRBD2 matches 14 bases. This CDR3 has 16 amino acids. CDR1 MNHEY and CDR2 SVGAGI come from the germline V gene. V trimming: 0 bases; J trimming: 5 bases; junction bases outside the gene matches: 1. The CDR3 sequence: CASSYSGTSGRDTQYF. CDR3 in DNA: TGTGCCAGCAGTTACTCCGGGACTAGCGGGAGAGATACGCAGTATTTT.

Worth noting for this clone: One end of the junction fails to match germline, which may point to a read error. V is TRBV2 and J is TRBJ1-2; 8 bases agree with TRBD1. CDR3 size: 12 residues. Per the germline V gene, CDR1 is SNHLY and CDR2 is FYNNEI. The CDR3 is CASSQDRASIPF. CDR3 nucleotides: TGTGCCAGCAGCCAGGACAGGGCCTCTATCCCCTTC.

V usage is TRBV6-5 and J usage is TRBJ1-2, with D unclear. The V and J ends lost 0 bases and 3 bases respectively, with 8 bases between them. The CDR3 is 14 amino acids. Germline CDR1 MNHEY, CDR2 SVGAGI. CDR3 DNA sequence: TGTGCCAGCAGTTACTCACATTTCGACTATGGCTACACCTTC. Encoded protein: CASSYSHFDYGYTF.

This chain connects TRBV9 to TRBJ2-7, with 11 nucleotides matching TRBD1. Germline V gene data show CDR1 as SGDLS and CDR2 as YYNGEE. The CDR3 runs 15 residues. V lost 0 bases and J lost 6; bases outside the gene matches: 5. CDR3 sequence: CASSVGGQGDGEQYF. The CDR3 DNA follows: TGTGCCAGCAGCGTAGGGGGACAGGGGGACGGCGAGCAGTACTTC.

This clone occurred once. This rearrangement joins TRBV15 to TRBJ1-2; no definite D call. This CDR3 is 14 amino acids long. V was pared by 0 bases and J by 8 bases, with 13 bases between. Germline lookup yields CDR1 LNHNV and CDR2 YYDKDF (reference sequence). The CDR3 DNA follows: TGTGCCACCAGCAGAGATAAGTTGGCGGTGGGCTACACCTTC. Amino acid sequence: CATSRDKLAVGYTF.

This chain connects TRBV5-1 to TRBJ2-1; 9 bases line up with TRBD2. V lost 7 bases to trimming and J lost 1 base; unmatched junction nucleotides: 3. Germline assignment: CDR1 SGHRS and CDR2 YFSETQ. The CDR3 covers 14 residues. CDR3 region: CASGSGGSYNEQFF. CDR3 nucleotides: TGCGCCAGCGGGAGCGGGGGGTCCTACAATGAGCAGTTCTTC.

J is TRBJ2-1 and V is TRBV30, with 8 bases aligning to TRBD2. This CDR3 is built from 15 residues. Germline V gene sequence: CDR1 GTSNPN, CDR2 SVGIG (reference sequence). Trimming took 1 base from V and 8 from J; bases not matched to a gene: 10. The CDR3 DNA reads as TGTGCCTGGAGTGCACAGGGACTAGTTGGGGATGAGCAGTTCTTC. The encoded protein is CAWSAQGLVGDEQFF.

V is TRBV5-1 and J is TRBJ2-3; 10 bases match TRBD2. Germline CDR1 is SGHRS and CDR2 is YFSETQ. Unmatched junction bases numbered 8, after V lost 5 bases and J lost 2 bases. There are 16 residues in the CDR3. The CDR3 reads CASRAGLADDTDTQYF. CDR3 nucleotides: TGCGCCAGCAGAGCCGGACTAGCGGACGACACAGATACGCAGTATTTT.

The rearrangement uses TRBV24-1 and TRBJ2-5, with 7 bases lining up with TRBD2. Germline V gives CDR1 KGHDR, CDR2 SFDVKD. V lost 9 bases to trimming and J lost 5 bases; unmatched junction nucleotides: 5. The CDR3 runs to 12 residues. CDR3 in amino acids: CATQGEGETQYF. CDR3 DNA sequence: TGTGCCACCCAAGGGGAGGGGGAGACCCAGTACTTC.

V gene TRBV25-1 combines with J gene TRBJ2-7; D unclear. The CDR3 contains 12 residues. Per the germline V gene, CDR1 is MGHDK and CDR2 is SYGVNS. The V end was cut by 4 bases, the J end by 6 bases, with 10 bases between. The DNA for the CDR3 is TGTGCCAGCAGTGGTCGGTTCGGCGAGCAGTACTTC. The encoded protein is CASSGRFGEQYF.

The chain recombines TRBV6-2 or TRBV6-3 with TRBJ2-3, with 10 positions matching TRBD2. J was trimmed by 3 bases and V by 4 bases; bases with no gene match: 4. Germline V gene data show CDR1 as MNHEY and CDR2 as SVGEGT. The CDR3 is 15 residues long. The CDR3 DNA follows: TGTGCCAGCAGTTCCAGCGGGGGGGGGACAGATACGCAGTATTTT. Amino acids: CASSSSGGGTDTQYF.

The rearrangement joins TRBV19 to TRBJ1-5; TRBD1 matches at 9 bases. The CDR3 runs 15 residues. J lost 6 bases, V lost 3 bases, and 6 bases had no gene match. Per germline, CDR1 LNHDA and CDR2 SQIVND (reference sequence). DNA for the CDR3: TGTGCCAGTAGTATTGAGACAGGGGGTGGTCAGCCCCAGCATTTT. This sequence encodes CASSIETGGGQPQHF.

The V call is TRBV9, the J call TRBJ2-3; D unresolved. V lost 5 bases and J 0 bases, leaving 7 bases between the germline ends. The CDR3 has 13 amino acids. Looked up from germline, CDR1 is SGDLS and CDR2 is YYNGEE. The CDR3: CASSLVSTDTQYF. The CDR3 region has the DNA TGTGCCAGCAGTCTAGTCAGCACAGATACGCAGTATTTT.

The rearrangement uses TRBV7-3 and TRBJ1-2; 8 bases match TRBD1. J lost 0 bases, V lost 5 bases, and 14 bases had no gene match. This CDR3 region has 18 residues. CDR1 and CDR2 (germline): SGHTA, FQGTGA. The CDR3 DNA sequence: TGTGCCAGCAGCCCCCAGGCAGGGGGCGCTGGGGCTAACTATGGCTACACCTTC. Its translation is CASSPQAGGAGANYGYTF.

The J gene is TRBJ2-1, the V gene TRBV5-5; no firm D call. The V gene lost 2 bases and the J gene lost 1 base, with 10 bases spanning the gap. The CDR3 covers 15 residues. The germline CDR1 and CDR2 sequences are SGHKS and YYEKEE (reference sequence). The CDR3: CASSFERESYNEQFF. CDR3 sequence (DNA): TGTGCCAGCAGCTTTGAACGAGAATCCTACAATGAGCAGTTCTTC. Looking up the rest from reference TRBV5-5 and TRBJ2-1 gives the full variable domain: DAGVTQSPTHLIKTRGQQVTLRCSPISGHKSVSWYQQVLGQGPQFIFQYYEKEERGRGNFPDRFSARQFPNYSSELNVNALLLGDSALYLCASSFERESYNEQFFGPGTRLTVL.

J is TRBJ2-1 and V is TRBV3-1 (or the pseudogene TRBV3-2); the match to TRBD2 covers 7 bases. This CDR3 region has 16 residues. Trimming removed 4 bases from V and 8 bases from J; junction bases left unmatched: 14. CDR1 is LGHDT and CDR2 is YNNKEL in the germline V gene (reference sequence). The CDR3 DNA follows: TGTGCCAGCAGCCTGGAGGAGGGCCTAGCGGATGATGAGCAGTTCTTC. This translates into CASSLEEGLADDEQFF.

This rearrangement joins TRBV19 to TRBJ1-5; TRBD1 agrees at 9 bases. CDR1 and CDR2 (germline): LNHDA, SQIVND (reference sequence). V lost 4 bases, J lost 0 bases, and 7 bases stayed unmatched. CDR3 length: 17 amino acids. CDR3 in amino acids: CASSTQGADYSNQPQHF. The DNA of the CDR3 is TGTGCCAGTAGTACACAGGGGGCCGACTATAGCAATCAGCCCCAGCATTTT.

V and J are TRBV12-3 or TRBV12-4 and TRBJ1-2, with D perhaps TRBD1 (5 bases). Trimming stripped 5 bases from V and 7 bases from J, with 11 bases between. CDR3 length: 12 amino acids. Written as DNA, the CDR3 is TGTGCCAGCAGTCCGGACACGCGTGGCTACACCTTC. Translation: CASSPDTRGYTF.

The rearrangement uses TRBV6-2 or TRBV6-3 and TRBJ2-7; TRBD2 matches 7 bases. The CDR3 runs 15 residues. Per germline, CDR1 MNHEY and CDR2 SVGEGT. V was pared by 4 bases and J by 2 bases, with 8 bases of the junction left unmatched. The CDR3 region has the DNA TGTGCCAGCAGTTTTACAGAGCGGGGACCCTACGAGCAGTACTTC. It codes for CASSFTERGPYEQYF.

This rearrangement joins TRBV5-6 to TRBJ1-1; D perhaps matches TRBD1 (6 bases). The CDR3 extends over 13 amino acids. Trimming took 5 bases from V and 6 from J, leaving 14 bases between them. Germline V CDR1 and CDR2: SGHDT, YYEEEE. CDR3 sequence: CASRRQGFPEAFF. In nucleotides, the CDR3 is TGTGCCAGCAGAAGGCAGGGGTTCCCTGAAGCTTTCTTT. Complete variable domain (other parts from reference TRBV5-6 and TRBJ1-1): DAGVTQSPTHLIKTRGQQVTLRCSPKSGHDTVSWYQQALGQGPQFIFQYYEEEERQRGNFPDRFSGHQFPNYSSELNVNALLLGDSALYLCASRRQGFPEAFFGQGTRLTVV.

In this sample, this clone turned up once. Within the sample, other DNA sequences also encode this same CDR3. The chain joins TRBV6-5 to TRBJ2-1; 7 bases fit TRBD1. CDR1 is MNHEY and CDR2 is SVGAGI in the germline V gene. This CDR3 has 14 amino acids. The J segment lost 2 bases and the V segment lost 5 bases, leaving 3 bases of the junction unmatched. CDR3 sequence: CASSRQGAYNEQFF. DNA for the CDR3: TGTGCCAGCAGTCGACAGGGAGCCTACAATGAGCAGTTCTTC.

This clone is a singleton in its sample. V is TRBV16 and J is TRBJ2-3, with a tentative D call TRBD1 (6 bases). Germline CDR1 KGHSY, CDR2 FQNENV. V was cut by 0 bases and J by 1 base, with 11 bases left in between. This CDR3 has 16 amino acids. In DNA form, the CDR3 reads TGTGCCAGCAGCCAATCGCAGGGGTTAGGCACAGATACGCAGTATTTT. Its translation: CASSQSQGLGTDTQYF.

This sequence joins TRBV6-6 and TRBJ2-7; TRBD2 matches at 8 bases. The CDR3 covers 24 residues. Trimming removed 7 bases from V and 2 bases from J; junction bases left unmatched: 37. CDR1 is MNHNY and CDR2 is SVGAGI in the germline V gene (reference sequence). CDR3 DNA: TGTGCCAGCAACTATCCGGGAGTCCCATCAAGAGGGGCCGGGACTAGTCAGCCGACCTACGAGCAGTACTTC. Residues: CASNYPGVPSRGAGTSQPTYEQYF.

V usage is TRBV7-9 and J usage is TRBJ2-1; 8 positions agree with TRBD1. The junction had 3 bases not matched to a gene; V was cut back by 1 base and J by 7 bases. The CDR3 consists of 14 residues. Germline lookup yields CDR1 SEHNR and CDR2 FQNEAQ (reference sequence). For the CDR3, the DNA is TGTGCCAGCAGCTTAGGGACAGGGAGGAATGAGCAGTTCTTC. Translation: CASSLGTGRNEQFF. Looking up the rest from reference TRBV7-9 and TRBJ2-1 gives the full variable domain: DTGVSQNPRHKITKRGQNVTFRCDPISEHNRLYWYRQTLGQGPEFLTYFQNEAQLEKSRLLSDRFSAERPKGSFSTLEIQRTEQGDSAMYLCASSLGTGRNEQFFGPGTRLTVL.

This chain connects TRBV5-6 to TRBJ1-2; TRBD1 matches 7 bases. Germline CDR1 is SGHDT and CDR2 is YYEEEE. V shed 3 bases, J shed 3 bases, and the junction held 5 bases outside the gene matches. The CDR3 is 14 amino acids. The CDR3 here is CASSYTGAHYGYTF. CDR3 bases: TGTGCCAGCAGCTATACAGGGGCCCACTATGGCTACACCTTC.

The chain employs TRBV10-1 and TRBJ2-1; D is perhaps TRBD2 (5 bases). Germline values: CDR1 WNHNN, CDR2 SYGVQD (reference sequence). The CDR3 loop spans 16 amino acids. With 2 bases removed from V and 7 bases from J, the gap between germline ends came to 18 bases. Here the CDR3 reads CASSEVGGPGENEQFF. The CDR3 nucleotides read TGCGCCAGCAGTGAGGTAGGCGGCCCTGGGGAGAATGAGCAGTTCTTC.